Each of the 31 T cell receptor beta chains below was sequenced from the same sample in a study of cytomegalovirus exposure and HLA in healthy donors. The primer mix had 60 Vbeta and 13 Jbeta primers. The table came from immunoSEQ multiplex PCR; TCRdb's copy has only in-frame clones and leaves some out. The sample includes 200,000 to 250,000 clones, about 88% of them seen just once. The sample comprised PBMCs. Every receptor here comes from a girl aged 2 to 9 in good health and CMV-seronegative.

The CDR3 bases are TGTGCCAGCAGCTTGGTAGCGGGAGGGAACAATGAGCAGTTCTTC. It encodes CASSLVAGGNNEQFF. The chain is built from TRBV11-2 and TRBJ2-1; the match to TRBD2 covers 11 bases. The CDR3 runs to 15 residues. CDR1 is SGHAT, CDR2 FQNNGV, per germline. The junction had 3 bases not matched to a gene; V was cut back by 3 bases and J by 5 bases.

J is TRBJ2-1 and V is TRBV5-1; tentative D call: TRBD2 (6 bases). Trimming took 0 bases from V and 7 from J, leaving 11 bases between them. There are 14 residues in the CDR3. In germline, CDR1 is SGHRS, CDR2 YFSETQ. The CDR3 DNA reads TGCGCCAGCAGCTTGGGGGGGGAGCAAAATGAGCAGTTCTTC. This sequence encodes CASSLGGEQNEQFF.

This chain connects TRBV6-4 to TRBJ1-4; D gene unclear. In germline, CDR1 is MRHNA, CDR2 SNTAGT. Trimming took 2 bases from V and 11 from J, leaving 3 bases between them. The CDR3 is made up of 10 amino acids. The CDR3 sequence: CASSDRKLFF. The CDR3 region has the DNA TGTGCCAGCAGTGACCGGAAACTGTTTTTT.

This clone has just one count. This chain connects TRBV11-3 to TRBJ2-3, with TRBD1 matching over 9 bases. Trimming took 4 bases from V and 2 from J; bases not matched to a gene: 4. From germline, CDR1 is SGHNT and CDR2 YENEEA. This CDR3 comprises 15 residues. CDR3 in DNA: TGTGCCAGCAGCTCCAGGACAGGGGCCACAGATACGCAGTATTTT. Amino acids: CASSSRTGATDTQYF.

The chain is built from TRBV2 and TRBJ2-7, with 8 positions matching TRBD1. Unmatched junction bases numbered 4, after V lost 5 bases and J lost 1 base. Germline V lookup: CDR1 SNHLY, CDR2 FYNNEI. The CDR3 covers 14 residues. CDR3 bases: TGTGCCAGCAGTCGGACAGGGTTTTCCTACGAGCAGTACTTC. Protein: CASSRTGFSYEQYF.

The V and J genes are TRBV7-6 and TRBJ2-1; D perhaps matches TRBD2 (5 bases). The CDR3 extends over 15 amino acids. Germline CDR1 and CDR2: SGHVS and FNYEAQ. Trimming shortened V by 3 bases and J by 9 bases, and 18 bases separated the two germline ends. As DNA, the CDR3 is TGTGCCAGCAGCTTCCTAGCAGCCCCAAACAGTGAGCAGTTCTTC. This encodes CASSFLAAPNSEQFF.

Only one count was recorded for this clone. The gene calls are TRBV7-8 and TRBJ2-5; 15 bases align to TRBD2. Germline V lookup: CDR1 SGHVS, CDR2 FQNEAQ. This CDR3 contains 20 residues. V was clipped by 3 bases and J by 5 bases; unmatched bases: 16. The CDR3, as DNA: TGTGCCAGCAGCTTTCGGCTCGCGTCGGGACTAGCGGGGGGCCAGGAGACCCAGTACTTC. This gives the protein CASSFRLASGLAGGQETQYF.

The chain is built from TRBV9 and TRBJ2-7; unclear D gene. Germline loops: CDR1 SGDLS, CDR2 YYNGEE. The CDR3 loop spans 13 amino acids. V lost 0 bases, J lost 4 bases, and 8 bases lay in between. The CDR3 DNA reads as TGTGCCAGCAGCGTAGATGGAGATTACGAGCAGTACTTC. Encoded protein: CASSVDGDYEQYF.

The CDR3 nucleotides are TGTGCCCAAACAGCGGGGGCAGGGACCGGGGAGCTGTTTTTT. Amino acids: CAQTAGAGTGELFF. The chain employs TRBV30 and TRBJ2-2; 8 bases fit TRBD2. Trimming cost V 8 bases and J 5 bases; bases outside gene matches: 10. Germline lookup yields CDR1 GTSNPN and CDR2 SVGIG (reference sequence). This CDR3 has 14 residues.

Written as DNA, the CDR3 is TGTGCCAGCAGCCCCACGGCCGGGACAGATATTACCGGGGAGCTGTTTTTT. Amino acid sequence: CASSPTAGTDITGELFF. The chain joins TRBV21-1 to TRBJ2-2; TRBD1 is the table's D call and was not checked against the DNA. TRBV21-1 is assigned pseudogene status. The CDR3 is 17 amino acids.

This chain connects TRBV5-4 to TRBJ2-5; 8 bases are a match to TRBD2. Germline lookup yields CDR1 SGHNT and CDR2 YYREEE (reference sequence). There are 14 residues in the CDR3. The J segment lost 1 base and the V segment lost 1 base, leaving 0 bases of the junction unmatched. CDR3 nucleotide sequence: TGTGCCAGCAGCTTGCGGGGGGGCCAAGAGACCCAGTACTTC. This codes for CASSLRGGQETQYF.

The CDR3 protein is CASSLSVGGYNEQFF. The CDR3 nucleotides are TGTGCCAGCAGTTTATCGGTCGGGGGGTACAATGAGCAGTTCTTC. The rearrangement links TRBV27 to TRBJ2-1, with 7 bases lining up with TRBD2. V gave up 0 bases and J gave up 4 bases; unmatched junction bases: 3. CDR3 length: 15 residues. Germline CDR1 reads MNHEY; CDR2 reads SMNVEV (reference sequence).

This chain uses TRBV12-1 with TRBJ2-1; TRBD1, as called in the table, went unchecked against the DNA. TRBV12-1 is a pseudogene locus. This CDR3 has 21 amino acids. The CDR3 bases are TGTGCCAGCAGCTTTGTCCCCCCCTCGTCGGACAGGGGACCCTCCTACAATGAGCAGTTCTTC. It translates to CASSFVPPSSDRGPSYNEQFF.

The chain joins TRBV7-6 to TRBJ1-4, with D possibly being TRBD1 (6 bases). This CDR3 is 17 amino acids long. With 1 base removed from V and 7 bases from J, the gap between germline ends came to 19 bases. CDR1 and CDR2 from the germline V gene are SGHVS and FNYEAQ. CDR3 residues: CASSLVSVGGAGEKLFF. DNA for the CDR3: TGTGCCAGCAGCTTAGTTTCTGTAGGGGGGGCCGGTGAAAAACTGTTTTTT.

This chain connects TRBV9 to TRBJ2-7, with 8 bases lining up with TRBD2. The V and J ends lost 4 bases and 0 bases, in that order; junction bases with no gene match: 3. The CDR3 loop spans 14 amino acids. CDR1 is SGDLS, CDR2 YYNGEE, per germline. The CDR3 sequence: CASSLRGVSYEQYF. CDR3 sequence (DNA): TGTGCCAGCAGCTTGCGGGGGGTCTCCTACGAGCAGTACTTC. The full variable domain, its missing parts supplied by reference TRBV9 and TRBJ2-7, is DSGVTQTPKHLITATGQRVTLRCSPRSGDLSVYWYQQSLDQGLQFLIQYYNGEERAKGNILERFSAQQFPDLHSELNLSSLELGDSALYFCASSLRGVSYEQYFGPGTRLTVT.

V and J are TRBV10-2 and TRBJ2-7, with D perhaps matching TRBD2 (6 bases). This CDR3 has 17 residues. Germline CDR1 and CDR2: WSHSY and SAAADI. The germline V and J ends were trimmed by 4 bases and 7 bases, with 26 bases remaining between them. The DNA for the CDR3 is TGCGCCAGCAGTGTACCCTTTCCGGGACTTGCTCGTTGGGAGCAGTACTTC. Protein: CASSVPFPGLARWEQYF.

This chain uses TRBV5-1 with TRBJ2-3; D uncertain. Germline V gene lookup returns CDR1 SGHRS and CDR2 YFSETQ. The CDR3 is 13 residues long. V was clipped by 7 bases and J by 4 bases, with 13 bases between them. CDR3 protein: CASAKRVADTQYF. In DNA, the CDR3 is TGCGCCAGCGCCAAAAGAGTAGCAGATACGCAGTATTTT.

The rearrangement joins TRBV27 to TRBJ2-3, with 9 bases fitting TRBD2. Per the germline V gene, CDR1 is MNHEY and CDR2 is SMNVEV (reference sequence). With 0 bases clipped from V and 3 bases from J, the junction kept 7 bases outside the gene matches. This CDR3 has 17 amino acids. The CDR3 region is CASSLSYAGGPTDTQYF. The CDR3 DNA reads TGTGCCAGCAGTTTATCGTACGCGGGGGGGCCAACAGATACGCAGTATTTT.

The genes are TRBV18 and TRBJ1-4; 7 bases map to TRBD1. Germline CDR1 and CDR2: KGHSH and LQKENI. V was clipped by 0 bases and J by 12 bases; unmatched bases: 10. The CDR3 runs 15 residues. CDR3 amino acids: CASSPPGTATVELFF. CDR3 sequence (DNA): TGTGCCAGCTCACCACCGGGGACAGCTACCGTGGAACTGTTTTTT.

V and J are TRBV4-1 and TRBJ2-3, with 9 nucleotides matching TRBD1. The CDR3 length is 19 residues. With V trimmed by 0 bases and J by 9 bases, 19 bases remained unmatched. Germline loops: CDR1 MGHRA, CDR2 YSYEKL. The CDR3 DNA sequence: TGCGCCAGCAGCCAAGATCTGTCTGAGCCGGGACAGGGCCCCCGGACGCAGTATTTT. Protein product: CASSQDLSEPGQGPRTQYF.

This clone was detected a few times. The chain joins TRBV5-1 to TRBJ2-3; D call uncertain. This CDR3 spans 14 amino acids. Looked up from germline, CDR1 is SGHRS and CDR2 is YFSETQ. V lost 3 bases and J 5 bases, leaving 13 bases between the germline ends. CDR3 residues: CASSSTGSKDTQYF. CDR3 DNA: TGCGCCAGCAGCTCAACCGGGTCCAAAGATACGCAGTATTTT.

This chain uses TRBV9 with TRBJ2-1; D call uncertain. Germline V lookup: CDR1 SGDLS, CDR2 YYNGEE. The CDR3 is 13 amino acids. V gave up 1 base and J gave up 8 bases, with 10 bases separating them. In nucleotides, the CDR3 is TGTGCCAGCAGCGTAACCCGGCGGCATGAGCAGTTCTTC. This codes for CASSVTRRHEQFF. Based on the CDR3 plus reference TRBV9 and TRBJ2-1, the full variable domain is DSGVTQTPKHLITATGQRVTLRCSPRSGDLSVYWYQQSLDQGLQFLIQYYNGEERAKGNILERFSAQQFPDLHSELNLSSLELGDSALYFCASSVTRRHEQFFGPGTRLTVL.

The chain employs TRBV5-6 and TRBJ1-4, with 7 bases lining up with TRBD1. CDR3 length: 16 amino acids. V shed 4 bases, J shed 4 bases, and the junction held 10 bases outside the gene matches. CDR1 is SGHDT and CDR2 is YYEEEE in the germline V gene. This CDR3 is CASSGAPDRYNEKLFF. In DNA form, the CDR3 reads TGTGCCAGCAGCGGCGCCCCGGACAGGTATAATGAAAAACTGTTTTTT.

This clone was seen only once. The chain combines TRBV27 with TRBJ1-3, with 9 bases identical to TRBD1. Germline CDR1 and CDR2: MNHEY and SMNVEV (reference sequence). The CDR3 sequence is 15 residues long. V was clipped by 3 bases and J by 2 bases; unmatched bases: 2. The CDR3 is CASSLGQGAGNTIYF. The CDR3 region has the DNA TGTGCCAGCAGTTTGGGACAGGGAGCTGGAAACACCATATATTTT.

This clone has just one count. CDR3 loop: CSVEDSLAGVGEQYF. The CDR3 DNA follows: TGCAGCGTTGAAGATTCTCTAGCGGGAGTCGGAGAGCAGTACTTC. The rearrangement links TRBV29-1 to TRBJ2-7; 10 nucleotides agree with TRBD2. CDR3 size: 15 residues. V trimming: 0 bases; J trimming: 7 bases; junction bases outside the gene matches: 9. CDR1 is SQVTM, CDR2 ANQGSEA, per germline.

The gene calls are TRBV30 and TRBJ1-5; TRBD1 might be the D (5 bases). The germline CDR1 and CDR2 sequences are GTSNPN and SVGIG (reference sequence). This CDR3 contains 14 residues. Between the trimmed V and J ends, which lost 2 bases and 0 bases, there was a span of 8 bases. In DNA, the CDR3 is TGTGCCTGGAGTCCGACAGATAGCAATCAGCCCCAGCATTTT. This gives the protein CAWSPTDSNQPQHF.

CDR3 sequence reads: CASAPLPVQSNQPQHF. CDR3 sequence (DNA): TGTGCCAGCGCACCCCTGCCAGTACAAAGCAATCAGCCCCAGCATTTT. This sequence joins TRBV27 and TRBJ1-5; D is unresolved. The ends were cut back, 8 bases at V and 1 base at J, with 18 bases in the middle. The CDR3 is 16 amino acids. Germline V CDR1 and CDR2: MNHEY, SMNVEV (reference sequence).

This chain joins TRBV11-2 and TRBJ2-1, with a possible D match to TRBD2 (6 bases). Germline V gene data show CDR1 as SGHAT and CDR2 as FQNNGV. The ends were cut back, 5 bases at V and 7 bases at J, with 18 bases in the middle. This CDR3 has 15 amino acids. The CDR3 protein is CASSLKMGLWNEQFF. The DNA for the CDR3 is TGTGCCAGCAGCCTAAAAATGGGACTTTGGAATGAGCAGTTCTTC.

CDR3 residues: CASGFGTNYGYTF. In DNA form, the CDR3 reads TGTGCTAGTGGTTTCGGGACAAACTATGGCTACACCTTC. The V gene is TRBV12-5, the J gene TRBJ1-2, with TRBD1 as a possible D gene (6 bases). V lost 3 bases to trimming and J lost 2 bases, with 7 bases between them. The CDR3 contains 13 residues. Germline lookup yields CDR1 LGHNT and CDR2 FRNRAP.

The table lists this clone with a few counts. The CDR3 DNA is TGTGCCAGCAGTTACTCGAGACGAGGGGGCTGGTCCGAGCAGTACTTC. Its translation: CASSYSRRGGWSEQYF. The chain has TRBV6-5 and TRBJ2-7, with TRBD1 matching over 7 bases. This CDR3 has 16 residues. Germline-derived CDR1 and CDR2 are MNHEY and SVGAGI. V shed 0 bases and J 6 bases; nucleotides not matched to a gene: 11.

V is TRBV27 and J is TRBJ1-5, with TRBD1 matching over 8 bases. V was clipped by 6 bases and J by 4 bases; unmatched bases: 8. Germline V gene lookup returns CDR1 MNHEY and CDR2 SMNVEV (reference sequence). The length of the CDR3 is 15 residues. In nucleotides, the CDR3 is TGTGCCAGCAGAACCCAACGACAGGGGAATCAGCCCCAGCATTTT. This translates into CASRTQRQGNQPQHF.